Listed below are T cell receptor beta chains from one sample, sequenced in a study of somatic mutations in cytotoxic T cells in rheumatoid arthritis. Here immunoSEQ multiplex PCR was the method, and the copy in TCRdb shows in-frame clones only, minus some. The sample records 13,000 to 15,000 clones, around 68% being singletons. The sequenced sample was CD8+ T cells sorted from blood. These TCRs come from an adult with rheumatoid arthritis. CDR3s include the opening cysteine and the closing phenylalanine or tryptophan. D genes are given only for firm matches. Clone size, where shown, is once, few, many, or a class for clones that have expanded.

abundance	v_gene	j_gene	d_gene	CDR3aa	CDR3nt
.	TRBV28	TRBJ2-7	TRBD1	CASSLWDRVSSYEQYF	TGTGCCAGCAGTTTATGGGACAGGGTTAGCTCCTACGAGCAGTACTTC
.	TRBV6-1	TRBJ1-6	TRBD1	CASRGTANSPLHF	TGTGCCAGCAGGGGGACAGCTAATTCACCCCTCCACTTT
.	TRBV4-2	TRBJ2-7	TRBD1	CASSQSTGENSYEQYF	TGTGCCAGCAGCCAATCTACAGGGGAAAATTCCTACGAGCAGTACTTC
once	TRBV6-5	TRBJ2-2	.	CASSLSNGLATGELFF	TGTGCCAGCAGTTTATCAAACGGTCTGGCCACCGGGGAGCTGTTTTTT
.	TRBV6-5	TRBJ2-7	TRBD1	CASSPGQGSYEQYF	TGTGCCAGCAGCCCGGGACAGGGGTCCTACGAGCAGTACTTC
few	TRBV19	TRBJ1-2	.	CASSDLGFLNYGYTF	TGTGCCAGTAGTGACCTCGGGTTTTTAAACTATGGCTACACCTTC
.	TRBV7-9	TRBJ2-7	.	CASTPDLAGEQYF	TGTGCCAGCACCCCTGACCTTGCGGGCGAGCAGTACTTC
few	TRBV7-2	TRBJ1-2	.	CASSLWAEGIYGYTF	TGTGCCAGCAGCTTATGGGCGGAGGGAATCTATGGCTACACCTTC
.	TRBV9	TRBJ2-7	.	CASSTDWNSYEQYF	TGTGCCAGCAGCACCGACTGGAACTCCTACGAGCAGTACTTC
.	TRBV6-1	TRBJ1-5	.	CASSGLGVGQPQHF	TGTGCCAGCAGTGGTTTAGGGGTTGGTCAGCCCCAGCATTTT
medium-sized	TRBV4-1	TRBJ1-5	.	CASSQGPGGQPQHF	TGCGCCAGCAGCCAAGGTCCGGGTGGCCAGCCCCAGCATTTT
once	TRBV5-4	TRBJ1-2	.	CASSWSSGAGYTF	TGTGCCAGCAGTTGGTCTAGTGGGGCTGGCTACACCTTC
.	TRBV19	TRBJ1-5	TRBD1	CASINRGAGSNQPQHF	TGTGCCAGCATTAACAGGGGCGCGGGAAGCAATCAGCCCCAGCATTTT
.	TRBV28	TRBJ1-1	.	CASKLTMNTEAFF	TGTGCCAGTAAATTGACCATGAACACTGAAGCTTTCTTT
.	TRBV19	TRBJ2-7	TRBD1	CASSIGGQGNEQYF	TGTGCCAGTAGTATAGGAGGACAGGGGAACGAGCAGTACTTC
medium-sized	TRBV6-6	TRBJ2-7	TRBD1	CASSDRDRGVLEQYF	TGTGCCAGCAGTGACCGGGACAGGGGAGTCCTCGAGCAGTACTTC
.	TRBV25-1	TRBJ2-1	.	CASSTGTRQFF	TGTGCCAGCAGTACAGGGACGCGGCAGTTCTTC
.	TRBV15	TRBJ2-1	TRBD2	CATSRDYPSGGANEQFF	TGTGCCACCAGCAGAGATTACCCTAGCGGGGGGGCAAATGAGCAGTTCTTC
few	TRBV27	TRBJ2-6	.	CASSYSGANVLTF	TGTGCCAGCTCGTACTCTGGGGCCAACGTCCTGACTTTC
once	TRBV19	TRBJ2-7	.	CASSILGGQTSYEQYF	TGTGCCAGTAGTATACTTGGGGGTCAGACCTCCTACGAGCAGTACTTC
.	TRBV6-5	TRBJ1-2	.	CASSSDQQPPGYTF	TGTGCCAGCAGTTCCGATCAGCAACCCCCGGGCTACACCTTC
.	TRBV7-2	TRBJ2-5	TRBD2	CASSGPGTSGSETQYF	TGTGCCAGCAGCGGTCCCGGGACTAGCGGTTCAGAGACCCAGTACTTC
.	TRBV9	TRBJ2-7	.	CASSVGGRSSYEQYF	TGTGCCAGCAGCGTAGGGGGCCGGAGCTCCTACGAGCAGTACTTC
.	TRBV5-6	TRBJ1-2	.	CASSQDRNYGYTF	TGTGCCAGCAGCCAGGACAGAAACTATGGCTACACCTTC